The sequence of this T cell receptor (beta chain) was determined in a study of blood T cell repertoires in COVID-19 (dated by TCRdb to 2020 to 2021). Background on the whole study: Samples from collaborators originated in the United States, Italy and Spain and spanned both the acute and convalescent phases of COVID-19. The prospective study material was composed of cDNA or gDNA derived from T cells, B-cell-depleted T cells, or PBMCs. Subjects who had been exposed to COVID-19, were actively infected with it, or had recovered from it provided the deeply sampled blood TCRbeta repertoires that made up the dataset. The repertoires were made available in a free public database intended to serve as a resource for research on the immune response to SARS-CoV-2. Samples were obtained from the ongoing ImmuneRACE study (first 160 participants) and from 1,200 or so subjects provided by 6 global collaborators. A de-identified subject ID, COVID-19 status, age in years and sex were almost always included in the sample metadata. HLA class I and class II types, where available, came from metadata supplied by the sample provider rather than from assay-based typing. General conclusions and limits of the study: Clinical and demographic metadata were provided uncurated, with the amount varying by source and participant.

TCRbeta CDR3 regions were amplified from genomic DNA using the immunoSEQ Assay, a bias-controlled multiplex PCR. In the paper's pipeline: The number of nucleated cells in each sample was estimated from the amplification of reference gene primers within the assay. To quantify the absolute abundance of each unique TCRbeta CDR3 rearrangement, sequence reads were collapsed and filtered. For each sample, productive Simpson clonality was calculated by taking the square root of Simpson's diversity index across productive rearrangements. As stored in TCRdb, this immuneACCESS dataset retains in-frame rearrangements with V and J assigned. A fraction of the clones does not appear; measured against another copy, unresolved V genes explain less than half of the discrepancy, and the remainder lacks a known reason. The DNA was the basis for D and trimming; V, J and clone size are from that table. This sample is represented by 140,000 to 150,000 clones; roughly 80% of them were singletons. In total, the top ten clones hold 6% of the sample.

Remarks on this clone: What antigen it recognizes has not been identified. No per-base quality is available; no much larger clone lies one base away.

The V end gives up 0 bases and the J end 2 bases, leaving 5 bases in the junction not matched to a gene. The germline V gene yields SGHRS for CDR1 and YFSETQ for CDR2. The CDR3 runs 16 residues from the cysteine to the phenylalanine. CDR3 DNA is the only sequence kept; it has 48 bases, read in frame from the first base. Participants in the prospective study were enrolled through a virtual design, were aged roughly 18 to 100 years, and lived in 24 United States geographic areas. In the prospective study, cohorts were assigned on the basis of participant-reported clinical history obtained from a screening survey and a study questionnaire. Recovered participants in ImmuneRACE Cohort 3 were defined as having two consecutive negative NP/OP PCR tests, clearance from a healthcare professional, or resolution of symptoms. In the prospective study, whole blood, serum and a nasopharyngeal or oropharyngeal swab were collected from each participant by mobile phlebotomists. Prospective study participants could optionally give additional blood draws and questionnaires over a roughly 2-month period. Before DNA extraction, blood samples from the prospective study were shipped at room temperature or frozen.

Source material: PBMCs or T cells enriched from blood (not recorded which). This receptor was obtained from a woman in her 50s who had recovered from COVID-19. The chain is encoded by TRBV5-1 joined to TRBJ2-3; 8 central bases correspond to TRBD2. The nucleotides are TGCGCCAGCAGCTTGGTTCGCGGGGGGCTCACAGATACGCAGTATTTT. Translated, this is CASSLVRGGLTDTQYF.